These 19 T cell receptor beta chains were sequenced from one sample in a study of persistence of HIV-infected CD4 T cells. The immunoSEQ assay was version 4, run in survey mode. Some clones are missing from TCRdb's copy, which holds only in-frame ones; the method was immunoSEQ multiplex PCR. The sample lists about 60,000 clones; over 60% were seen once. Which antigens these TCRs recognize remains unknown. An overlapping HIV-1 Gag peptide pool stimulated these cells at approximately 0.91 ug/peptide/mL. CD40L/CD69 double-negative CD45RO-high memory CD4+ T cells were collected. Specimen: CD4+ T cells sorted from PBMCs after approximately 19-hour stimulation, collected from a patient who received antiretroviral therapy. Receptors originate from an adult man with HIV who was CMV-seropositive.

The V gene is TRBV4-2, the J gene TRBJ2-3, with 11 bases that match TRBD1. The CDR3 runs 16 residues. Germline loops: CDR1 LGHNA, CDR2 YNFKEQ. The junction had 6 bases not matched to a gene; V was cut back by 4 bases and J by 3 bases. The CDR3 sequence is CASSLGTGGTTDTQYF. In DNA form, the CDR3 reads TGTGCCAGCAGCCTGGGGACAGGGGGTACGACAGATACGCAGTATTTT.

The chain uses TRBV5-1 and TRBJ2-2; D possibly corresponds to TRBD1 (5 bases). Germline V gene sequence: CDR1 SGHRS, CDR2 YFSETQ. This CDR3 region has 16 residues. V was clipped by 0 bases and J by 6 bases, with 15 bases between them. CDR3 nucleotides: TGCGCCAGCAGCTTGGGAGACAGCTCAGGTCCCGGGGAGCTGTTTTTT. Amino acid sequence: CASSLGDSSGPGELFF. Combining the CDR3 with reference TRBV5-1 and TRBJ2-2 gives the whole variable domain KAGVTQTPRYLIKTRGQQVTLSCSPISGHRSVSWYQQTPGQGLQFLFEYFSETQRNKGNFPGRFSGRQFSNSRSEMNVSTLELGDSALYLCASSLGDSSGPGELFFGEGSRLTVL.

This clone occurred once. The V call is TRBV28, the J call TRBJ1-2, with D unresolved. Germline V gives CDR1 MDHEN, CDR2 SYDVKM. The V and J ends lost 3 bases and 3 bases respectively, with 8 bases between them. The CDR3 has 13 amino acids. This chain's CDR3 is CASSFGQHYGYTF. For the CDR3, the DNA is TGTGCCAGCAGTTTTGGGCAGCACTATGGCTACACCTTC.

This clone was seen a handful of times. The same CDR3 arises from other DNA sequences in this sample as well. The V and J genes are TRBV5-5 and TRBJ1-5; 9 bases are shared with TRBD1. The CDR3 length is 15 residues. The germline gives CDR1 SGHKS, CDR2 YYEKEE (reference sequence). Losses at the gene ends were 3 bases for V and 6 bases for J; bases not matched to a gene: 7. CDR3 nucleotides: TGTGCCAGCAGCTGGGGACAGGGAGAGGGTCAGCCCCAGCATTTT. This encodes CASSWGQGEGQPQHF.

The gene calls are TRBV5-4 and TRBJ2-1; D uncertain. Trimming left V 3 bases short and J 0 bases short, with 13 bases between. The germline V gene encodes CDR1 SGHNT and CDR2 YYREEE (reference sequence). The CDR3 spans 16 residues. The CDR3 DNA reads TGTGCCAGCAGCTCAAAGGGCAAAAGCTCCTACAATGAGCAGTTCTTC. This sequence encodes CASSSKGKSSYNEQFF. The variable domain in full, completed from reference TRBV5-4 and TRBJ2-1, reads ETGVTQSPTHLIKTRGQQVTLRCSSQSGHNTVSWYQQALGQGPQFIFQYYREEENGRGNFPPRFSGLQFPNYSSELNVNALELDDSALYLCASSSKGKSSYNEQFFGPGTRLTVL.

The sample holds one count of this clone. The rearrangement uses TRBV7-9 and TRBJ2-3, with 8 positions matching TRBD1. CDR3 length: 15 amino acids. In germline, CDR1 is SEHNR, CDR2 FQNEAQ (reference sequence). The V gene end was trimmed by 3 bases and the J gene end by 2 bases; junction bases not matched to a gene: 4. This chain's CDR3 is CASSLGTGNTDTQYF. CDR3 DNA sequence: TGTGCCAGCAGCTTGGGGACAGGTAACACAGATACGCAGTATTTT.

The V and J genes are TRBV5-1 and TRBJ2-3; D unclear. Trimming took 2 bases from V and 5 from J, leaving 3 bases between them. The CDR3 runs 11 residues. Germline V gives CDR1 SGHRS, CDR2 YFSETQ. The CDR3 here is CASSFGDTQYF. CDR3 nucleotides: TGCGCCAGCAGCTTTGGAGATACGCAGTATTTT.

CDR3 region: CASSPRWGAGDTQYF. CDR3 in DNA: TGTGCCAGCAGCCCGCGGTGGGGGGCAGGAGATACGCAGTATTTT. V gene TRBV3-1 (or the pseudogene TRBV3-2) combines with J gene TRBJ2-3; D possibly matches TRBD1 or TRBD2 (6 bases each). With 4 bases removed from V and 5 bases from J, the gap between germline ends came to 16 bases. From germline, CDR1 is LGHDT and CDR2 YNNKEL (reference sequence). This CDR3 spans 15 amino acids.

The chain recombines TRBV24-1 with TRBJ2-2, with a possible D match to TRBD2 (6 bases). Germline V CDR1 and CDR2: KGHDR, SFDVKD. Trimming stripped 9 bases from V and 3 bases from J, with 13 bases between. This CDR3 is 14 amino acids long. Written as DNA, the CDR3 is TGTGCCACCCGGAGGGACGGATACACCGGGGAGCTGTTTTTT. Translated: CATRRDGYTGELFF.

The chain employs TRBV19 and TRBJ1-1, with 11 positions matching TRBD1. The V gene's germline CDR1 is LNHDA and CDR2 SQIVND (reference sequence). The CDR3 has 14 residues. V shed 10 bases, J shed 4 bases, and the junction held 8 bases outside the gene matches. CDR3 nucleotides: TGTGCCACCTGGGGGGGACAGGGGGGCACTGAAGCTTTCTTT. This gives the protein CATWGGQGGTEAFF. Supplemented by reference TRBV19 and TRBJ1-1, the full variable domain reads DGGITQSPKYLFRKEGQNVTLSCEQNLNHDAMYWYRQDPGQGLRLIYYSQIVNDFQKGDIAEGYSVSREKKESFPLTVTSAQKNPTAFYLCATWGGQGGTEAFFGQGTRLTVV.

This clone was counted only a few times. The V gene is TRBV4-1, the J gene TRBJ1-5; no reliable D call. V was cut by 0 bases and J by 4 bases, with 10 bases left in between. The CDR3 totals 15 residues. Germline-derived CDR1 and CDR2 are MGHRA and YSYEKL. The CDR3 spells CASSQDPGLNQPQHF. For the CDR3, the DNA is TGCGCCAGCAGCCAAGATCCGGGCCTAAATCAGCCCCAGCATTTT.

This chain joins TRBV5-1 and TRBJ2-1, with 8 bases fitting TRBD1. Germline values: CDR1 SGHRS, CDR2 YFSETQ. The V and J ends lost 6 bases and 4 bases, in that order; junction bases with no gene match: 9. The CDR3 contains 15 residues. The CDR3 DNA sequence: TGCGCCAGCACCCAGGGGGACAGGAGTTACAATGAGCAGTTCTTC. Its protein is CASTQGDRSYNEQFF.

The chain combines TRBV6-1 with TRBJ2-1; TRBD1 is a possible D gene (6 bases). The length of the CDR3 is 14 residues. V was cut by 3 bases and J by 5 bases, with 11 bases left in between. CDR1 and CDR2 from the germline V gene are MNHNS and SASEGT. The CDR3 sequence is CASSDTGTNNEQFF. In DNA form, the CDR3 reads TGTGCCAGCAGTGATACCGGGACAAACAATGAGCAGTTCTTC.

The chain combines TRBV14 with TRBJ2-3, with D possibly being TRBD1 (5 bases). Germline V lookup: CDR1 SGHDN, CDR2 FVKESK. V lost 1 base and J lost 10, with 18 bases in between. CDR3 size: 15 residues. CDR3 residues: CASSQGQPLGIPQYF. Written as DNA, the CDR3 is TGTGCCAGCAGCCAAGGACAGCCGCTCGGAATTCCGCAGTATTTT.

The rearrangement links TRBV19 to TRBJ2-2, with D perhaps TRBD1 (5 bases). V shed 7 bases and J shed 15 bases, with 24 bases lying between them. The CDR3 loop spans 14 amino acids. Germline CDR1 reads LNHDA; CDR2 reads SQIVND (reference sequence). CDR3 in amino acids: CASNPIDRGRPMFF. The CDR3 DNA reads TGTGCCAGTAACCCCATTGACAGAGGTCGTCCGATGTTTTTT.

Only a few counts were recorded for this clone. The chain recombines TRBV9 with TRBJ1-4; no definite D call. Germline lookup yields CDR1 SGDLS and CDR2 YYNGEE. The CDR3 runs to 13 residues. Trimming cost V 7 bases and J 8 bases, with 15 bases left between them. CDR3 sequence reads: CASGEDGYEKLFF. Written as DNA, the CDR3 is TGTGCCAGCGGGGAGGACGGATACGAAAAACTGTTTTTT. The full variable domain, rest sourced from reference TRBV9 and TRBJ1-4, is DSGVTQTPKHLITATGQRVTLRCSPRSGDLSVYWYQQSLDQGLQFLIQYYNGEERAKGNILERFSAQQFPDLHSELNLSSLELGDSALYFCASGEDGYEKLFFGSGTQLSVL.

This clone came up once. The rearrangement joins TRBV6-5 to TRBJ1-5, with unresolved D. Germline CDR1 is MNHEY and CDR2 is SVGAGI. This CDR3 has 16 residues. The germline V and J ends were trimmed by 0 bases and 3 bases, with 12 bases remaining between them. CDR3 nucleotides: TGTGCCAGCAGTTACTCGAACCAGATTCTCAATCAGCCCCAGCATTTT. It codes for CASSYSNQILNQPQHF.

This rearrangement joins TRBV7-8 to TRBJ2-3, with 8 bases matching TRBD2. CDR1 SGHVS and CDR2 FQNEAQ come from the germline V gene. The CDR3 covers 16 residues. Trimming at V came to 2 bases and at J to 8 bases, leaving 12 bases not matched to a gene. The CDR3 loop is CASSLYVTSGSLTQYF. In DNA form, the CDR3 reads TGTGCCAGCAGCTTATATGTTACTAGCGGTTCCCTTACGCAGTATTTT.

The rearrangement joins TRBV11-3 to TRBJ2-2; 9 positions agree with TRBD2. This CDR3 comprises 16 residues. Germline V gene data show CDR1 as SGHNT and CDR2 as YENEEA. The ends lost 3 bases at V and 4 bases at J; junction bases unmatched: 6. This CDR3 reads CASSLASGEITGELFF. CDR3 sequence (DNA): TGTGCCAGCAGCTTGGCTAGCGGGGAGATCACCGGGGAGCTGTTTTTT.